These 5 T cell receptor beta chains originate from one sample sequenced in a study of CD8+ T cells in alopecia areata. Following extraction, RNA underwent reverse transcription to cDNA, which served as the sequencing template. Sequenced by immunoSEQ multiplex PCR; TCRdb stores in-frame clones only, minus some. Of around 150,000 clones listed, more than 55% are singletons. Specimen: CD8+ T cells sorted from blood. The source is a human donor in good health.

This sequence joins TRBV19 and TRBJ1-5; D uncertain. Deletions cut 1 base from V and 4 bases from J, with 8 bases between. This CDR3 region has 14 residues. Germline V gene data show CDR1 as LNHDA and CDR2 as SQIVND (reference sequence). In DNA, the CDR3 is TGTGCCAGTAGTATAGCGGGGTTAAATCAGCCCCAGCATTTT. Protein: CASSIAGLNQPQHF.

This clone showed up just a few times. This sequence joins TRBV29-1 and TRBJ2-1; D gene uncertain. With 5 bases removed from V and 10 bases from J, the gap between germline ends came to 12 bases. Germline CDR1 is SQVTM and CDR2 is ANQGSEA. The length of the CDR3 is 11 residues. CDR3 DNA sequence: TGCAGCGTTCAAAGCCGACGCGAGCAGTTCTTC. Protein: CSVQSRREQFF.

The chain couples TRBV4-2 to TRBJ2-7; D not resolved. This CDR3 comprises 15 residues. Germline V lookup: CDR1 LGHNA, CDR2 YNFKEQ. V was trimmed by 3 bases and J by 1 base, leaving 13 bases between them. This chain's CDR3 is CASSHPRSDSYEQYF. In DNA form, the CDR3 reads TGTGCCAGCAGCCATCCACGGAGCGATTCCTACGAGCAGTACTTC.

The CDR3 spells CASSEVGGATGELFF. The CDR3 nucleotides are TGTGCCAGCAGTGAAGTTGGAGGGGCGACCGGGGAGCTGTTTTTT. The genes are TRBV25-1 and TRBJ2-2, with D possibly being TRBD2 (6 bases). This CDR3 is 15 amino acids long. V lost 2 bases and J 5 bases, leaving 12 bases between the germline ends. Per the germline V gene, CDR1 is MGHDK and CDR2 is SYGVNS.

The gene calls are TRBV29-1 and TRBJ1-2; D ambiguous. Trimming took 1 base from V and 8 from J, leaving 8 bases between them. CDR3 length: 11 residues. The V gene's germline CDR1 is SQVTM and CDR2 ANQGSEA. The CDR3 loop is CSVEVRMGYTF. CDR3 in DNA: TGCAGCGTTGAAGTCAGGATGGGCTACACCTTC.